This entry lists 7 T cell receptor beta chains sequenced from one sample in a study of neurological immune-mediated disorders. Time point given: longitudinal time-point 2. TCRdb reanalysed the 5' RACE reads using MiXCR and keeps one entry per CDR3 protein. The sample gives approximately 89,000 distinct CDR3 sequences, around 14% of which show up once; roughly 4.8% is in the top ten. Input material: PBMCs. The receptors come from a female donor with HTLV-1-associated myelopathy (HAM/TSP).

This clonotype was counted many times. V gene TRBV5-1 combines with J gene TRBJ2-3; 7 bases align to TRBD2. Looked up from germline, CDR1 is SGHRS and CDR2 is YFSETQ. Trimming cost V 1 base and J 2 bases; bases outside gene matches: 7. CDR3 length equals 16 residues. DNA for the CDR3: TGCGCCAGCAGCTTGAGGGGAGGGCCAAACACAGATACGCAGTATTTT. This gives the protein CASSLRGGPNTDTQYF.

This clonotype was picked up many times. A junction end diverges from the germline sequence, so it may reflect a read error. The chain couples TRBV6-1 to TRBJ2-7; possible D gene TRBD1, 5 bases. This CDR3 is built from 11 residues. Germline CDR1 and CDR2: MNHNS and SASEGT. CDR3: CASSEVQGCTF. The CDR3 region has the DNA TGTGCCAGCAGTGAAGTGCAGGGTTGTACCTTC.

About this clonotype: A clone one base away is much larger, so this may be a read error. The gene calls are TRBV7-8 and TRBJ2-7; D ambiguous. Per the germline V gene, CDR1 is SGHVS and CDR2 is FQNEAQ. The V end was cut by 1 base, the J end by 0 bases, with 13 bases between. The CDR3 consists of 16 residues. CDR3 loop: CASSLETRVYSYEQYF. The CDR3 DNA is TGTGCCAGCAGCTTAGAAACCCGGGTCTACTCCTACGAGCAGTACTTC.

This clonotype was picked up many times. V is TRBV5-1 and J is TRBJ2-1; 10 nucleotides align to TRBD2. V was clipped by 4 bases and J by 0 bases; unmatched bases: 1. Per the germline V gene, CDR1 is SGHRS and CDR2 is YFSETQ. The CDR3 consists of 15 residues. The CDR3 nucleotides read TGCGCCAGCAGCATAGCGGGGGGCTCCTACAATGAGCAGTTCTTC. Residues: CASSIAGGSYNEQFF.

This clonotype was observed many times. V usage is TRBV12-3 or TRBV12-4 and J usage is TRBJ2-3, with TRBD1 matching over 11 bases. CDR3 length equals 16 residues. V trimming: 11 bases; J trimming: 3 bases; junction bases outside the gene matches: 13. DNA of the CDR3: TGTGCCCACCCACCGAACGGACAGGGGGCTACAGATACGCAGTATTTT. As protein: CAHPPNGQGATDTQYF.

There are many counts of this clonotype. The rearrangement uses TRBV27 and TRBJ2-7; no clear D. Germline V gives CDR1 MNHEY, CDR2 SMNVEV (reference sequence). This CDR3 region has 15 residues. Trimming took off 3 bases at V and 2 bases at J, with 14 bases between the two ends. CDR3 amino acids: CASSFLGSSPYEQYF. In nucleotides, the CDR3 is TGTGCCAGCAGTTTTTTAGGATCCTCTCCCTACGAGCAGTACTTC.

Only a few counts were recorded for this clonotype. The chain combines TRBV5-4 with TRBJ2-5; 15 bases agree with TRBD2. Trimming cost V 4 bases and J 2 bases; bases outside gene matches: 9. The length of the CDR3 is 18 residues. Germline CDR1 SGHNT, CDR2 YYREEE (reference sequence). The chain's CDR3 is CASSRGLAGGTPQETQYF. The DNA for the CDR3 is TGTGCCAGCAGCAGGGGACTAGCGGGGGGTACACCTCAAGAGACCCAGTACTTC.